The clone carrying this T cell receptor beta chain is medium-sized within its sample. What it binds is not known. Germline assignment: CDR1 SGDLS and CDR2 YYNGEE. CDR3 length: 15 residues. V gave up 0 bases and J gave up 9 bases, with 13 bases separating them. The assay was immunoSEQ multiplex PCR, and TCRdb's table has in-frame clones only and misses some. The table has around 5,000 clones, approximately 80% seen once. These data are taken from a study of chemoradiotherapy in HPV16-positive cancers. Study conclusions and caveats: Candidate HPV-specific clones and E7-related TCR motifs grew in tumor during treatment. The functional HPV-specific definition rests on just a couple of HPV16-positive patients. HPV-responsive T-cell expansion during chemoradiotherapy was linked to improved recurrence-free survival in HPV16-positive patients.

The V call is TRBV9, the J call TRBJ1-6, with D possibly being TRBD1 (5 bases). Source: tumor tissue, taken from a patient who underwent chemoradiotherapy. This clonotype was sampled from a human donor with HPV-associated anogenital cancer. DNA of the CDR3: TGTGCCAGCAGCGTAGGTCAGGGATTGGGTTCACCCCTCCACTTT. Amino acids: CASSVGQGLGSPLHF.